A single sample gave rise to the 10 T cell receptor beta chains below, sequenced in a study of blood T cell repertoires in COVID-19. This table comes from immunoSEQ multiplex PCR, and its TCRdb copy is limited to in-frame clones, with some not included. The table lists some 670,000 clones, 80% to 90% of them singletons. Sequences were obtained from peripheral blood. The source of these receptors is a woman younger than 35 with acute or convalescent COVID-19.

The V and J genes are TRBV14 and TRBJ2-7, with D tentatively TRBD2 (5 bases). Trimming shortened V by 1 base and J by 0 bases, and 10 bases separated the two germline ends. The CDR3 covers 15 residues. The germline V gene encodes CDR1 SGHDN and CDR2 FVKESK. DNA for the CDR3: TGTGCCAGCAGCCAAGGACACGGAGGCTCCTACGAGCAGTACTTC. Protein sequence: CASSQGHGGSYEQYF.

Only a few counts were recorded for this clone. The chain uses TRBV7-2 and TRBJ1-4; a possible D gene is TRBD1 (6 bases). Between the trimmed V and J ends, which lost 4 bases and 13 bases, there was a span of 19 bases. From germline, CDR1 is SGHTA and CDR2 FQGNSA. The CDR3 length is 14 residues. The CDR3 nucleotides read TGTGCCAGCAGCTCCCCCGGGACATTAGTCACACTGTTTTTT. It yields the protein CASSSPGTLVTLFF.

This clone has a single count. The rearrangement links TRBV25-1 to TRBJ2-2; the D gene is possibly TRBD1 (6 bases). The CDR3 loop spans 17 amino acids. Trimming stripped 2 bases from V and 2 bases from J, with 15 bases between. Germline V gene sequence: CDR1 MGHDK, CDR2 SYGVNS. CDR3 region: CASSELGQTTNTGELFF. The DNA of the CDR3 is TGTGCCAGCAGTGAACTCGGACAGACAACTAACACCGGGGAGCTGTTTTTT.

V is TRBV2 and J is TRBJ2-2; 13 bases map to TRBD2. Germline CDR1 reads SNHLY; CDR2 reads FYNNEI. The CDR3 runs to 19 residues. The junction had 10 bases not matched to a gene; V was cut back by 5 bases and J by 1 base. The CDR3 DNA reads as TGTGCCAGCAGTCATTCTGGGACTAGCGGGGCCTTGAACACCGGGGAGCTGTTTTTT. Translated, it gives CASSHSGTSGALNTGELFF.

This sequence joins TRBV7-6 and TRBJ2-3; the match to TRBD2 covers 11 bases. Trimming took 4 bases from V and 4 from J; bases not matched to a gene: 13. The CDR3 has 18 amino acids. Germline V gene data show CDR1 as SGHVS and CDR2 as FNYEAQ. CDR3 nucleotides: TGTGCCAGCAGCTCCGAAGTGCCGGGACTAGCGGTATCAGATACGCAGTATTTT. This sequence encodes CASSSEVPGLAVSDTQYF.

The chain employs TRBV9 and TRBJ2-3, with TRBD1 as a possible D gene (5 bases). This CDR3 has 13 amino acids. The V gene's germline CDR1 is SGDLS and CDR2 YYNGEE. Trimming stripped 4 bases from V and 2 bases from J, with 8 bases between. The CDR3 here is CASSWGLTDTQYF. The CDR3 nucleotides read TGTGCCAGCAGCTGGGGCCTCACAGATACGCAGTATTTT.

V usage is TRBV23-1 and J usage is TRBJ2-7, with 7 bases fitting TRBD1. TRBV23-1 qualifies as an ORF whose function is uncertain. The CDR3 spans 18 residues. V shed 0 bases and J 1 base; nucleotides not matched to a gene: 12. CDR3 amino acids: CASSQSASGQAVSYEQYF. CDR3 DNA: TGCGCCAGCAGTCAATCCGCCTCTGGACAGGCCGTGTCCTACGAGCAGTACTTC.

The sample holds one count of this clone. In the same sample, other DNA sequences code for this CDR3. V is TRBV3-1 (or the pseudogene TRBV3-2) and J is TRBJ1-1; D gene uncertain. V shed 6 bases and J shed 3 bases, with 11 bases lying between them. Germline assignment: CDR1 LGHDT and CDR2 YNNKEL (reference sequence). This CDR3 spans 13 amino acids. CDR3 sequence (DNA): TGTGCCAGCAGTTCAACAGTTGACACTGAAGCTTTCTTT. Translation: CASSSTVDTEAFF.

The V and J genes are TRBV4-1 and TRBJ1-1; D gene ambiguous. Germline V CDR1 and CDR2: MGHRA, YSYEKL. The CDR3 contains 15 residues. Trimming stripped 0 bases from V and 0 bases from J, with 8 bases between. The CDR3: CASSQDTSLNTEAFF. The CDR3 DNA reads TGCGCCAGCAGCCAAGATACGAGCCTGAACACTGAAGCTTTCTTT.

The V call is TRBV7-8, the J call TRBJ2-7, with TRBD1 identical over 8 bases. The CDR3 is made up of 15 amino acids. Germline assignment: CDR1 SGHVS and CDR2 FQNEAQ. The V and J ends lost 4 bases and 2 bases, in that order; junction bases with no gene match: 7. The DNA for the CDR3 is TGTGCCAGCAGCTCTCGACAGGGGCCGACCTACGAGCAGTACTTC. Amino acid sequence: CASSSRQGPTYEQYF.